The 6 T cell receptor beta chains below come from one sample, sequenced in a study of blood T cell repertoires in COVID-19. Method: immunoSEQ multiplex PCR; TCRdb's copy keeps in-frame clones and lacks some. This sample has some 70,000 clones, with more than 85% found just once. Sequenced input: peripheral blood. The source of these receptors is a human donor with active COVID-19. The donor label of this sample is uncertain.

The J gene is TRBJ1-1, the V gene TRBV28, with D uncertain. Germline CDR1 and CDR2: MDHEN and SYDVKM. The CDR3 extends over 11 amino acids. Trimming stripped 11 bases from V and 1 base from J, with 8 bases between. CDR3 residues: CAVLGNTEAFF. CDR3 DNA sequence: TGTGCCGTCCTCGGGAACACTGAAGCTTTCTTT. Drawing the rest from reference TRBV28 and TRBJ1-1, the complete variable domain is DVKVTQSSRYLVKRTGEKVFLECVQDMDHENMFWYRQDPGLGLRLIYFSYDVKMKEKGDIPEGYSVSREKKERFSLILESASTNQTSMYLCAVLGNTEAFFGQGTRLTVV.

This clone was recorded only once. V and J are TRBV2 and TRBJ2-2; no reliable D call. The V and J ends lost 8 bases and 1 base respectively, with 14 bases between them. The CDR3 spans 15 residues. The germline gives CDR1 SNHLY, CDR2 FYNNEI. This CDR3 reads CASGGLSGNTGELFF. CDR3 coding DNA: TGTGCCAGCGGTGGCCTGTCGGGGAACACCGGGGAGCTGTTTTTT.

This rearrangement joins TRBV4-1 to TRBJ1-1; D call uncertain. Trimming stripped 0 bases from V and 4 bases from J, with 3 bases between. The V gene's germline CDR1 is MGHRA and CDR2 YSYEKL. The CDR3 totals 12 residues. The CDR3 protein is CASSQELTEAFF. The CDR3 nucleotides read TGCGCCAGCAGCCAAGAACTCACTGAAGCTTTCTTT.

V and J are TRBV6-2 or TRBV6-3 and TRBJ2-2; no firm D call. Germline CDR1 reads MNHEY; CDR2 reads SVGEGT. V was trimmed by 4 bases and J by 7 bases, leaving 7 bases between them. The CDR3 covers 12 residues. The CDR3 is CASSSKSGELFF. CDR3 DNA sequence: TGTGCCAGCAGTTCGAAGAGCGGGGAGCTGTTTTTT.

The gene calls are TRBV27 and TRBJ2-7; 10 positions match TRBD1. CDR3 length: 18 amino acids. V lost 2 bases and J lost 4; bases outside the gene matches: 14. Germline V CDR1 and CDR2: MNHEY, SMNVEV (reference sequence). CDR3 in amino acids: CASSLGPGKSGQGYEQYF. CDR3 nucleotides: TGTGCCAGCAGTTTAGGACCCGGGAAATCGGGACAGGGGTACGAGCAGTACTTC.

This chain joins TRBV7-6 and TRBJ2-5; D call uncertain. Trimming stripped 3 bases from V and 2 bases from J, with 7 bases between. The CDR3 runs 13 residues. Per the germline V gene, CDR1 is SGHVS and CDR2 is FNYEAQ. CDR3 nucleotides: TGTGCCAGCAGCTTCAGGCAGCAAGAGACCCAGTACTTC. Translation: CASSFRQQETQYF.